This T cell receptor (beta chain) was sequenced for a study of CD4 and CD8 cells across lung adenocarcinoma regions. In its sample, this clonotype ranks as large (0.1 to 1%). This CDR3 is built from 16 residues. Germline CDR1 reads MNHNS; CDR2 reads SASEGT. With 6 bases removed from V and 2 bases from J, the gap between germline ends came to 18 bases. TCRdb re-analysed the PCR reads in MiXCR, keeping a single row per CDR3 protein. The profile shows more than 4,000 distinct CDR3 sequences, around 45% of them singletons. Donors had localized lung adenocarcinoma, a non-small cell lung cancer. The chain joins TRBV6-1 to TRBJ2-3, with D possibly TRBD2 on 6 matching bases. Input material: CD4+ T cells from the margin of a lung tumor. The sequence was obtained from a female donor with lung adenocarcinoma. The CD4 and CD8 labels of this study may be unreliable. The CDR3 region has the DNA TGTGCCAGCAGGCACTATGAGGCGGGATACACAGATACGCAGTATTTT. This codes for CASRHYEAGYTDTQYF.